Presented here are 16 T cell receptor beta chains from one specimen sequenced in a study of T cell responses to AZD1222 COVID-19 vaccine. Data came from immunoSEQ multiplex PCR; TCRdb stores just in-frame clones and leaves some out. The sample contains approximately 130,000 clones, over 75% of which appear only once. Material: peripheral blood, obtained 28 days after the second dose of the MenACWY control vaccine. These receptors were collected from an adult who received the MenACWY meningococcal vaccine as a control.

This chain uses TRBV9 with TRBJ2-1, with 10 bases that match TRBD2. The CDR3 runs 15 residues. From germline, CDR1 is SGDLS and CDR2 YYNGEE. With 0 bases clipped from V and 4 bases from J, the junction kept 1 base outside the gene matches. CDR3 amino acids: CASSVGTSGYNEQFF. The CDR3 bases are TGTGCCAGCAGCGTAGGGACTAGCGGTTACAATGAGCAGTTCTTC. Full variable domain (rest looked up from reference TRBV9 and TRBJ2-1): DSGVTQTPKHLITATGQRVTLRCSPRSGDLSVYWYQQSLDQGLQFLIQYYNGEERAKGNILERFSAQQFPDLHSELNLSSLELGDSALYFCASSVGTSGYNEQFFGPGTRLTVL.

V gene TRBV6-6 combines with J gene TRBJ1-4; tentatively, D is TRBD1 (6 bases). The length of the CDR3 is 16 residues. V was pared by 6 bases and J by 2 bases, with 16 bases between. Germline V gene lookup returns CDR1 MNHNY and CDR2 SVGAGI (reference sequence). The CDR3 reads CASRATGWETNEKLFF. For the CDR3, the DNA is TGTGCCAGCAGGGCTACAGGGTGGGAGACTAATGAAAAACTGTTTTTT.

The chain links TRBV19 to TRBJ1-6, with D uncertain. Germline CDR1 LNHDA, CDR2 SQIVND (reference sequence). Trimming took off 6 bases at V and 7 bases at J, with 7 bases between the two ends. The CDR3 runs 12 residues. Written as DNA, the CDR3 is TGTGCCAGTAGGGACGGGAATTCACCCCTCCACTTT. It encodes CASRDGNSPLHF.

The chain recombines TRBV27 with TRBJ2-1; D not certain. V lost 4 bases, J lost 3 bases, and 13 bases lay in between. CDR3 length: 15 amino acids. Germline assignment: CDR1 MNHEY and CDR2 SMNVEV (reference sequence). The CDR3 reads CASSSPQQGYNEQFF. Here the CDR3 DNA reads TGTGCCAGCAGTTCCCCCCAACAAGGCTACAATGAGCAGTTCTTC.

The J gene is TRBJ2-3, the V gene TRBV14; weak D call: TRBD1 (5 bases). With 4 bases removed from V and 3 bases from J, the gap between germline ends came to 20 bases. Germline CDR1 reads SGHDN; CDR2 reads FVKESK. The CDR3 covers 17 residues. The CDR3, as DNA: TGTGCCAGCAGCCCCAGGGCCGGGCGCGTATTAACAGATACGCAGTATTTT. Amino acid sequence: CASSPRAGRVLTDTQYF. The full variable domain, its missing parts supplied by reference TRBV14 and TRBJ2-3, is EAGVTQFPSHSVIEKGQTVTLRCDPISGHDNLYWYRRVMGKEIKFLLHFVKESKQDESGMPNNRFLAERTGGTYSTLKVQPAELEDSGVYFCASSPRAGRVLTDTQYFGPGTRLTVL.

The chain is built from TRBV28 and TRBJ2-3; no firm D call. With 3 bases removed from V and 1 base from J, the gap between germline ends came to 8 bases. The CDR3 totals 14 residues. From germline, CDR1 is MDHEN and CDR2 SYDVKM. Written as DNA, the CDR3 is TGTGCCAGCAGTTTTGTTCCCCGCACAGATACGCAGTATTTT. Amino acid sequence: CASSFVPRTDTQYF.

The chain joins TRBV5-1 to TRBJ2-1; 9 bases align to TRBD2. Trimming at V came to 5 bases and at J to 2 bases, leaving 5 bases not matched to a gene. This CDR3 region has 15 residues. CDR1 and CDR2 from the germline V gene are SGHRS and YFSETQ. The chain's CDR3 is CASRASGEAYNEQFF. In DNA form, the CDR3 reads TGCGCCAGCAGGGCTAGCGGGGAAGCCTACAATGAGCAGTTCTTC.

This clone occurred a few times. The CDR3 loop reads CASSQTSGNTEAFF. The CDR3 DNA follows: TGTGCCAGCAGCCAAACGTCCGGGAACACTGAAGCTTTCTTT. The rearrangement uses TRBV3-1 (or the pseudogene TRBV3-2) and TRBJ1-1, with D hard to call. CDR1 and CDR2 (germline): LGHDT, YNNKEL (reference sequence). The V and J ends lost 2 bases and 1 base respectively, with 8 bases between them. The CDR3 consists of 14 residues.

This clone has only one observation. This chain links TRBV27 with TRBJ2-1, with 13 bases that match TRBD2. Trimming took 1 base from V and 7 from J; bases not matched to a gene: 7. The CDR3 consists of 17 residues. Per germline, CDR1 MNHEY and CDR2 SMNVEV (reference sequence). In DNA form, the CDR3 reads TGTGCCAGCAGTTTATATCCCGGACTAGCGGGAGTAAATGAGCAGTTCTTC. Translating gives CASSLYPGLAGVNEQFF.

This chain joins TRBV5-1 and TRBJ2-7, with TRBD2 as a possible D gene (6 bases). The V and J ends lost 3 bases and 3 bases respectively, with 10 bases between them. Germline V gene data show CDR1 as SGHRS and CDR2 as YFSETQ. The CDR3 sequence is 13 residues long. CDR3 sequence: CASSWPGVYEQYF. The CDR3 DNA is TGCGCCAGCAGCTGGCCGGGGGTCTACGAGCAGTACTTC.

The rearrangement uses TRBV28 and TRBJ1-5, with 7 bases aligning to TRBD1. The J segment lost 2 bases and the V segment lost 7 bases, leaving 5 bases of the junction unmatched. CDR1 MDHEN and CDR2 SYDVKM come from the germline V gene. This CDR3 is 14 amino acids long. CDR3 DNA sequence: TGTGCCAGCACCGGAGGACAGGGCAATCAGCCCCAGCATTTT. Its translation is CASTGGQGNQPQHF.

The chain combines TRBV28 with TRBJ2-7; 14 nucleotides match TRBD2. The germline V gene encodes CDR1 MDHEN and CDR2 SYDVKM. V lost 1 base and J lost 2; bases outside the gene matches: 1. The CDR3 spans 16 residues. The CDR3 protein is CASSLLGLAGAYEQYF. CDR3 bases: TGTGCCAGCAGTTTATTGGGACTAGCGGGGGCCTACGAGCAGTACTTC.

This clone has just one count. This chain uses TRBV12-3 or TRBV12-4 with TRBJ1-1; unclear D gene. Trimming stripped 11 bases from V and 5 bases from J, with 9 bases between. CDR3 length equals 10 residues. The CDR3 reads CASGITEAFF. The CDR3 DNA is TGTGCCTCGGGCATTACTGAAGCTTTCTTT.

The chain uses TRBV6-2 or TRBV6-3 and TRBJ1-2; D possibly corresponds to TRBD1 (5 bases). This CDR3 region has 15 residues. The V gene lost 0 bases and the J gene lost 4 bases, with 12 bases spanning the gap. In germline, CDR1 is MNHEY, CDR2 SVGEGT. The CDR3 loop reads CASSYSVEGLYGYTF. CDR3 coding DNA: TGTGCCAGCAGTTACTCGGTCGAGGGGCTCTATGGCTACACCTTC.

This clone was detected only a few times. The chain carries TRBV28 and TRBJ1-2, with a tentative D call TRBD1 (5 bases). Germline CDR1 and CDR2: MDHEN and SYDVKM. Trimming left V 2 bases short and J 1 base short, with 11 bases between. The CDR3 loop spans 15 amino acids. The CDR3 sequence is CASSLRQGFNYGYTF. CDR3 sequence (DNA): TGTGCCAGCAGTTTAAGGCAGGGATTTAACTATGGCTACACCTTC.

This rearrangement joins TRBV29-1 to TRBJ1-1; D is unresolved. This CDR3 spans 13 amino acids. The V gene's germline CDR1 is SQVTM and CDR2 ANQGSEA. Between the trimmed V and J ends, which lost 4 bases and 0 bases, there was a span of 9 bases. CDR3 DNA: TGCAGCGTTGTGAACGGGTTGAACACTGAAGCTTTCTTT. Translation: CSVVNGLNTEAFF.